The T cell receptor (beta chain) described here comes from a study of blood T cell repertoires in COVID-19. Across the study: Italy, Spain and the United States were the sources of the convalescent and acute COVID-19 samples. From T cells, B-cell-depleted T cells, or PBMCs came the material, which was cDNA or gDNA.

Trimming removed 2 bases at V and 5 bases at J, with 8 bases between. This CDR3 spans 13 amino acids. Germline lookup yields CDR1 SGDLS and CDR2 YYNGEE. Original analysis: For nucleated cells, counts were estimated from reference gene primer amplification. Clones were read by immunoSEQ multiplex PCR, and TCRdb kept only the in-frame ones, dropping some. The V and J calls and clone size come from that table; D and trimming were worked out from the DNA. The repertoire holds approximately 80,000 clones, with around 86% as singletons. What was sequenced was peripheral blood. The receptor was derived from a man aged 35 to 55 with acute or convalescent COVID-19. V and J are TRBV9 and TRBJ1-5, with D maybe TRBD1 (6 bases). This chain's CDR3 is CASSVTGHQPQHF. CDR3 coding DNA: TGTGCCAGCAGCGTGACAGGCCATCAGCCCCAGCATTTT.